Listed below are T cell receptor beta chains from one sample, sequenced in a study of OX40 agonist ivuxolimab in advanced cancers. Clones were sequenced by immunoSEQ multiplex PCR, and TCRdb holds only the in-frame ones, with some missing. The top ten hold about 19% of the sample, which has approximately 60,000 clones, approximately 94% seen once. The sample was CD4+ or CD8+ T cells sorted from blood, taken in a trial of the OX40 agonist ivuxolimab. The receptors were sampled from an adult with an advanced solid tumor such as melanoma, head and neck, liver or kidney cancer. CDR3s include the opening cysteine and the closing phenylalanine or tryptophan. The D gene is left open where the match is weak. Rows give clone size only sometimes, using once, few, many, or a class for an expanded clone.

-	TRBJ2-7	TRBV7-8	-	TGTGCCAGCAGCTTAGATGATGCCTACGAGCAGTACTTC	CASSLDDAYEQYF
-	TRBJ2-5	TRBV4-1	-	TGCGCCAGCAGCCGGACCGATGAAGAGACCCAGTACTTC	CASSRTDEETQYF
-	TRBJ2-2	TRBV10-3	-	TGTGCCATCAGTGTAGCCGGGGAGCTGTTTTTT	CAISVAGELFF
-	TRBJ1-1	TRBV6-1	-	TGTGCCAGCAGTGAAGCCCCGGCCCGGCGGGTGAACACTGAAGCTTTCTTT	CASSEAPARRVNTEAFF
-	TRBJ2-1	TRBV7-6	TRBD2	TGTGCCAGCAGCTCTCGACTAGCGGGGCCCTACAATGAGCAGTTCTTC	CASSSRLAGPYNEQFF
-	TRBJ2-1	TRBV6-5	-	TGTGCCAGCAGTTACTCGGGGCAGTACAATGAGCAGTTCTTC	CASSYSGQYNEQFF
-	TRBJ1-1	TRBV28	TRBD1	TGTGCCAGCAGTTCCACAGGGGTTTTAGGCTACACTGAAGCTTTCTTT	CASSSTGVLGYTEAFF
-	TRBJ2-1	TRBV7-9	-	TGTGCCAGCAGCGGAGCTGACGACCTCTACAATGAGCAGTTCTTC	CASSGADDLYNEQFF
-	TRBJ1-6	TRBV28	TRBD1	TGTGCCAGCAGTTCCCGGACAGGGATGACTATAGATTCACCCCTCCACTTT	CASSSRTGMTIDSPLHF
once	TRBJ2-7	TRBV6-5	TRBD2	TGTGCCAGCAGTTTTCCGGGACTAGCGGGCTACTACGAGCAGTACTTC	CASSFPGLAGYYEQYF
-	TRBJ2-7	TRBV7-8	-	TGTGCCAGCAGCTTAGCGCAAGTCTCCTACGAGCAGTACTTC	CASSLAQVSYEQYF
-	TRBJ2-7	TRBV7-2	-	TGTGCCAGCAGCGCAGTCAGGGGAGCCAGAGAGGAGCAGTACTTC	CASSAVRGAREEQYF
-	TRBJ2-2	TRBV9	-	TGTGCCAGCAGCGTAGATAGGCGGGCCCCTCTGCCGGAGCTGTTTTTT	CASSVDRRAPLPELFF
-	TRBJ1-1	TRBV2	-	TGTGCCAGCTTAACGATCCGTGAAGCTTTCTTT	CASLTIREAFF
-	TRBJ2-1	TRBV27	TRBD2	TGTGCCAGCAGGGAAGGCCTAGCGGGACCCTACAATGAGCAGTTCTTC	CASREGLAGPYNEQFF
-	TRBJ1-2	TRBV9	TRBD1	TGTGCCAGCAGCGTCGCTTGGGACAGCAACTATGGCTACACCTTC	CASSVAWDSNYGYTF
-	TRBJ2-5	TRBV20-1	-	TGCAGTTGGACTGGACAAGAGACCCAGTACTTC	CSWTGQETQYF
-	TRBJ2-1	TRBV5-4	-	TGTGCCAGCAGCCCCGCTAGCGAAATAAACAATGAGCAGTTCTTC	CASSPASEINNEQFF
-	TRBJ2-7	TRBV5-1	-	TGCGCCAGCAGCTCCGGGACCCCAAACTACGAGCAGTACTTC	CASSSGTPNYEQYF
once	TRBJ1-4	TRBV11-2	TRBD1	TGTGCCAGCAGCGCAGTCCCGGGACAGTTTCCGGAACGTTCAGAAAAACTGTTTTTT	CASSAVPGQFPERSEKLFF
-	TRBJ2-7	TRBV5-4	-	TGTGCCAGCAGCGCCACTAGGGGCTACGAGCAGTACTTC	CASSATRGYEQYF
-	TRBJ2-1	TRBV2	TRBD1	TGTGCCAATCGCGAGGGACAGGCCTACTACAATGAGCAGTTCTTC	CANREGQAYYNEQFF
-	TRBJ2-5	TRBV5-6	TRBD2	TGTGCCAGCAGCAATAGCGGGAGAGGGCAAGAGACCCAGTACTTC	CASSNSGRGQETQYF
once	TRBJ2-3	TRBV6-1	-	TGTGCCAGCAGTGGCCCCGAAGGGTATACGCAGTATTTT	CASSGPEGYTQYF
-	TRBJ1-2	TRBV7-2	TRBD1	TGTGCCAGCAGCTCCACCTCAGGGGGCGCCCATGGCTACACCTTC	CASSSTSGGAHGYTF
once	TRBJ2-5	TRBV5-6	-	TGTGCCAGCGCTAATCCGGGACGGATACAAGAGACCCAGTACTTC	CASANPGRIQETQYF
-	TRBJ2-4	TRBV29-1	TRBD2	TGCAGCGTTGTCCGGCCTAGCGGGAGTTCGGTAAACATTCAGTACTTC	CSVVRPSGSSVNIQYF
-	TRBJ2-5	TRBV9	-	TGTGCCAGCAGCGTAGAGGGCCGGGACGGGACCCAGTACTTC	CASSVEGRDGTQYF
-	TRBJ2-7	TRBV27	-	TGTGCCAGCAGTTTATTGGCTACGGGCTACGAGCAGTACTTC	CASSLLATGYEQYF
-	TRBJ2-1	TRBV4-3	-	TGCGCCAGCAGCCAAGATGGGAGTAGGCAGTTCTTC	CASSQDGSRQFF
-	TRBJ2-7	TRBV30	-	TGTGCCTGGACTGACCGGGACCGATGGGGCCCCTACGAGCAGTACTTC	CAWTDRDRWGPYEQYF
-	TRBJ2-1	TRBV7-9	-	TGTGCCAGCAGCATGTCTAGCCTACCTGAGTTCTTC	CASSMSSLPEFF
-	TRBJ2-1	TRBV28	-	TGTGCCAGCAGTTTATACACCCATGAGCAGTTCTTC	CASSLYTHEQFF
-	TRBJ1-2	TRBV6-5	-	TGTGCCAGCAGTACCCACCAGGAGAACTATGGCTACACCTTC	CASSTHQENYGYTF
once	TRBJ2-7	TRBV6-1	TRBD2	TGTGCCAGCAGTGAATGGACTAGCGGGAGCTACGAGCAGTACTTC	CASSEWTSGSYEQYF
-	TRBJ1-5	TRBV10-3	-	TGTGCCACGCTCGAGGGGCGGGAAAGCAATCAGCCCCAGCATTTT	CATLEGRESNQPQHF
-	TRBJ2-1	TRBV5-6	TRBD2	TGTGCCAGCAGCTTGGACCTTGGACTAGCGCTGAACAATGAGCAGTTCTTC	CASSLDLGLALNNEQFF
few	TRBJ2-7	TRBV19	TRBD1	TGTGCCAGTTCAAAAGGGTGGACAGGGGTGTCCGAGCAGTACTTC	CASSKGWTGVSEQYF
-	TRBJ1-1	TRBV6-5	-	TGTGCCAGCAGTTATCATGCAGGGTCCACTGAAGCTTTCTTT	CASSYHAGSTEAFF
-	TRBJ2-3	TRBV7-9	TRBD2	TGTGCCAGCAGCTTAGCGGAGAGCGGGAGGACCGCAGATACGCAGTATTTT	CASSLAESGRTADTQYF
few	TRBJ2-2	TRBV19	-	TGTGCCAGTAGTATCTGGCACCCGAACACCGGGGAGCTGTTTTTT	CASSIWHPNTGELFF
-	TRBJ2-2	TRBV4-2	TRBD2	TGTGCCAGCAGCCAGGTTATGGGGCGACTAGCGGGAGGCCAGAACACCGGGGAGCTGTTTTTT	CASSQVMGRLAGGQNTGELFF
-	TRBJ2-7	TRBV2	-	TGTGCCAGCAGGGGAGTCGTGTCCGAGCAGTACTTC	CASRGVVSEQYF
-	TRBJ2-3	TRBV6-4	TRBD2	TGTGCCAGCAGCTCCAGACTAGCGGGAGTGGATACGCAGTATTTT	CASSSRLAGVDTQYF
-	TRBJ1-5	TRBV27	-	TGTGCCAGCAGTGGGCAGGGTCTGGGTAGCAATCAGCCCCAGCATTTT	CASSGQGLGSNQPQHF
-	TRBJ1-2	TRBV5-8	TRBD1	TGTGCCAGCAGCTCGGACCGACAGGGCTATGGCTACACCTTC	CASSSDRQGYGYTF